The 20 T cell receptor beta chains below all came from one sample that was sequenced in a study of blood T cell repertoires in COVID-19. Sequenced by immunoSEQ multiplex PCR; TCRdb stores in-frame clones only, minus some. The profile shows 170,000 or so clones, around nine tenths of them singletons. Material: peripheral blood. These receptors were collected from a man aged 40-50 years with active or convalescent COVID-19.

The chain has TRBV4-2 and TRBJ2-6; the D is unclear. The CDR3 runs 13 residues. The germline V gene encodes CDR1 LGHNA and CDR2 YNFKEQ. Trimming took 6 bases from V and 1 from J, leaving 4 bases between them. The CDR3 reads CASSYSGANVLTF. CDR3 sequence (DNA): TGTGCCAGCAGTTATTCTGGGGCCAACGTCCTGACTTTC.

The chain links TRBV18 to TRBJ1-3; 9 nucleotides line up with TRBD1. The trim removed 4 bases at V and 3 bases at J, leaving 7 bases unmatched. Germline values: CDR1 KGHSH, CDR2 LQKENI. CDR3 size: 16 residues. The CDR3: CASSQTGGADGNTIYF. The CDR3 nucleotides are TGTGCCAGCTCACAAACAGGGGGCGCAGATGGAAACACCATATATTTT.

This sequence joins TRBV19 and TRBJ1-5, with D tentatively TRBD1 (6 bases). The CDR3 spans 15 residues. Germline V gene sequence: CDR1 LNHDA, CDR2 SQIVND (reference sequence). Trimming removed 6 bases from V and 7 bases from J, with 19 bases in between. The CDR3 DNA is TGTGCCAGTAGCCCCGCCCCCACAGGGAGACAGCCCCAGCATTTT. It encodes CASSPAPTGRQPQHF.

The gene calls are TRBV2 and TRBJ2-5; TRBD2 matches 9 bases. Germline CDR1 and CDR2: SNHLY and FYNNEI. Trimming at V came to 11 bases and at J to 3 bases, leaving 10 bases not matched to a gene. The CDR3 length is 14 residues. The CDR3 sequence: CAGEGSSGEETQYF. The CDR3 DNA reads TGTGCCGGAGAGGGTTCTAGCGGGGAAGAGACCCAGTACTTC.

The chain couples TRBV18 to TRBJ1-3; 9 bases match TRBD1. The CDR3 contains 17 residues. With 2 bases clipped from V and 0 bases from J, the junction kept 5 bases outside the gene matches. Looked up from germline, CDR1 is KGHSH and CDR2 is LQKENI. In DNA form, the CDR3 reads TGTGCCAGCTCACCAGGGACAGGGAGGATCTCTGGAAACACCATATATTTT. The encoded protein is CASSPGTGRISGNTIYF.

The V and J genes are TRBV5-6 and TRBJ2-7; 9 nucleotides align to TRBD1. V trimming: 6 bases; J trimming: 4 bases; junction bases outside the gene matches: 5. The CDR3 is made up of 13 amino acids. Germline CDR1 reads SGHDT; CDR2 reads YYEEEE. CDR3 coding DNA: TGTGCCAGCACCAAACAGGGGGCTTACGAGCAGTACTTC. Protein product: CASTKQGAYEQYF.

The gene calls are TRBV5-6 and TRBJ1-2; the D is unclear. The length of the CDR3 is 12 residues. Germline assignment: CDR1 SGHDT and CDR2 YYEEEE. V shed 1 base and J shed 6 bases, with 7 bases lying between them. The CDR3 protein is CASSLSGDGYTF. CDR3 nucleotides: TGTGCCAGCAGCTTGAGCGGGGATGGCTACACCTTC.

The J gene is TRBJ1-1, the V gene TRBV30, with 9 bases fitting TRBD1. The CDR3 has 13 amino acids. Germline V gene lookup returns CDR1 GTSNPN and CDR2 SVGIG (reference sequence). Losses at the gene ends were 2 bases for V and 11 bases for J; bases not matched to a gene: 9. Here the CDR3 DNA reads TGTGCCTGGAGTAGACAGGGGGTGGATGCGGCTTTCTTT. Amino acid sequence: CAWSRQGVDAAFF.

This clone showed up just once. The V and J genes are TRBV27 and TRBJ1-6, with 7 bases identical to TRBD1. From germline, CDR1 is MNHEY and CDR2 SMNVEV (reference sequence). Trimming at V came to 3 bases and at J to 6 bases, leaving 14 bases not matched to a gene. The CDR3 is 18 amino acids. This chain's CDR3 is CASSLVRGRGAVNSPLHF. The CDR3 region has the DNA TGTGCCAGCAGTTTGGTGAGGGGGCGCGGCGCCGTTAATTCACCCCTCCACTTT.

In the case of this clone: The same CDR3 can be traced to other DNA sequences in this sample. The V gene is TRBV4-2, the J gene TRBJ2-3; 14 positions match TRBD2. Germline V gives CDR1 LGHNA, CDR2 YNFKEQ. V lost 3 bases, J lost 6 bases, and 2 bases stayed unmatched. The CDR3 totals 15 residues. The CDR3 protein is CASSQGLAGADTQYF. CDR3 coding DNA: TGTGCCAGCAGCCAGGGACTAGCGGGGGCCGATACGCAGTATTTT.

The chain is built from TRBV28 and TRBJ2-1; the match to TRBD1 covers 8 bases. CDR3 length equals 15 residues. After removal of 4 bases from V and 2 bases from J, the junction contained 4 bases not matched to a gene. From germline, CDR1 is MDHEN and CDR2 SYDVKM. The CDR3 spells CASSSGRGPYNEQFF. CDR3 coding DNA: TGTGCCAGCAGTTCGGGCAGGGGGCCCTACAATGAGCAGTTCTTC.

CDR3 DNA sequence: TGTGCCAGCAGCCCATTAGGAGTCAACACAGATACGCAGTATTTT. Protein product: CASSPLGVNTDTQYF. V usage is TRBV13 and J usage is TRBJ2-3; no definite D call. The V gene's germline CDR1 is PRHDT and CDR2 FYEKMQ (reference sequence). The CDR3 totals 15 residues. The V end lost 5 bases, the J end lost 2 bases, and 14 bases lay between the germline ends.

CDR3 amino acids: CASSPIEGPGNTIYF. In nucleotides, the CDR3 is TGCGCCAGCAGCCCGATAGAGGGTCCTGGAAACACCATATATTTT. V is TRBV5-1 and J is TRBJ1-3; D remains ambiguous. This CDR3 is 15 amino acids long. With 4 bases removed from V and 2 bases from J, the gap between germline ends came to 13 bases. The germline gives CDR1 SGHRS, CDR2 YFSETQ.

The rearrangement links TRBV7-2 to TRBJ2-3; D remains ambiguous. The CDR3 runs 11 residues. Germline loops: CDR1 SGHTA, CDR2 FQGNSA. V lost 5 bases and J lost 8, with 8 bases in between. The CDR3 bases are TGTGCCAGCAGCCTCCGAGCTACGCAGTATTTT. Amino acid sequence: CASSLRATQYF. Full variable domain (rest looked up from reference TRBV7-2 and TRBJ2-3): GAGVSQSPSNKVTEKGKDVELRCDPISGHTALYWYRQSLGQGLEFLIYFQGNSAPDKSGLPSDRFSAERTGGSVSTLTIQRTQQEDSAVYLCASSLRATQYFGPGTRLTVL.

The gene calls are TRBV4-1 and TRBJ2-3, with D maybe TRBD1 (5 bases). V shed 0 bases and J shed 10 bases, with 11 bases lying between them. The CDR3 length is 13 residues. Per germline, CDR1 MGHRA and CDR2 YSYEKL. The CDR3 loop is CASSQEGLRAQYF. Written as DNA, the CDR3 is TGCGCCAGCAGCCAAGAGGGCCTCAGGGCGCAGTATTTT.

V is TRBV3-1 (or the pseudogene TRBV3-2) and J is TRBJ2-4; D might be TRBD2 (6 bases). Trimming removed 0 bases from V and 0 bases from J, with 9 bases in between. Germline CDR1 LGHDT, CDR2 YNNKEL (reference sequence). The CDR3 has 16 amino acids. CDR3 nucleotides: TGTGCCAGCAGCCAAGACCCCGGGGGAGCCAAAAACATTCAGTACTTC. Amino acids: CASSQDPGGAKNIQYF.

The gene calls are TRBV2 and TRBJ2-3; D is undetermined. The V gene's germline CDR1 is SNHLY and CDR2 FYNNEI. Trimming left V 1 base short and J 3 bases short, with 8 bases between. CDR3 length equals 14 residues. The CDR3 sequence is CASSEGLSTDTQYF. Written as DNA, the CDR3 is TGTGCCAGCAGTGAAGGGCTGTCAACAGATACGCAGTATTTT. The full variable domain, completed using reference TRBV2 and TRBJ2-3, is EPEVTQTPSHQVTQMGQEVILRCVPISNHLYFYWYRQILGQKVEFLVSFYNNEISEKSEIFDDQFSVERPDGSNFTLKIRSTKLEDSAMYFCASSEGLSTDTQYFGPGTRLTVL.

V and J are TRBV30 and TRBJ1-5, with 8 nucleotides matching TRBD1. V gave up 2 bases and J gave up 0 bases; unmatched junction bases: 15. This CDR3 is built from 19 residues. The germline V gene has CDR1 GTSNPN and CDR2 SVGIG (reference sequence). This CDR3 is CAWSYDRQGLKPSNQPQHF. The CDR3 DNA sequence: TGTGCCTGGAGTTATGACCGACAGGGGCTAAAACCTAGCAATCAGCCCCAGCATTTT.

V gene TRBV5-4 combines with J gene TRBJ2-5; 8 bases match TRBD2. There are 17 residues in the CDR3. Germline trimming cut 4 bases from V and 2 bases from J; bases unmatched to any gene: 13. Germline CDR1 reads SGHNT; CDR2 reads YYREEE (reference sequence). CDR3 in DNA: TGTGCCAGCAGCGTGGCCGCCGGGTCGGGGGGGCAAGAGACCCAGTACTTC. This sequence encodes CASSVAAGSGGQETQYF.

The chain employs TRBV5-1 and TRBJ2-5, with D possibly TRBD1 on 6 matching bases. The CDR3 has 15 amino acids. V gave up 0 bases and J gave up 4 bases, with 13 bases separating them. Germline CDR1 SGHRS, CDR2 YFSETQ. The CDR3 DNA follows: TGCGCCAGCAGCTTGGTCCCAGGGGTGGGAGAGACCCAGTACTTC. It translates to CASSLVPGVGETQYF.